These 14 T cell receptor beta chains were sequenced from one sample in a study of T cells expressing NK-cell markers. TCRdb re-called the 5' RACE reads and catalogs CDR3 proteins one per entry, DNA excluded. This listing includes just under 150,000 distinct CDR3 sequences. Sequencing was carried out using blood T cells: a sorted CD56 or NKG2C T cell subset, CD4+ or CD8+ T cells, or bulk PBMC T cells (not recorded which). These receptors came from a man between 18 and 29 years old in good health.

The V and J genes are TRBV20-1 and TRBJ2-1; the TCRdb D gene call, TRBD2, has no DNA to confirm it. CDR3 length: 14 amino acids. Germline values: CDR1 DFQATT, CDR2 SNEGSKA (reference sequence). CDR3 protein: CSAGGSSGRNEQFF.

The rearrangement uses TRBV7-6 and TRBJ2-3. Germline V lookup: CDR1 SGHVS, CDR2 FNYEAQ. The CDR3 covers 15 residues. This CDR3 reads CASSSVPVSTDTQYF.

The chain uses TRBV30 and TRBJ1-1. Germline V gives CDR1 GTSNPN, CDR2 SVGIG (reference sequence). The CDR3 consists of 13 residues. This CDR3 is CAWREGSFTEAFF.

The CDR3 reads CASTESLGTQYF. The chain has TRBV12-3 or TRBV12-4 and TRBJ2-5. This CDR3 region has 12 residues.

This chain links TRBV9 with TRBJ2-7; the D gene TCRdb calls, TRBD1, cannot be checked with no DNA. The CDR3 contains 16 residues. CDR1 and CDR2 from the germline V gene are SGDLS and YYNGEE. This CDR3 is CASSAGTGTGSYEQYF.

The chain combines TRBV7-6 with TRBJ2-3; TCRdb's assignment of TRBD2 cannot be checked, as there is no DNA. In germline, CDR1 is SGHVS, CDR2 FNYEAQ. The CDR3 totals 14 residues. The CDR3 is CASSGGLAGDTQYF.

V gene TRBV13 combines with J gene TRBJ1-1; no DNA is available, so the TRBD1 call from TCRdb remains unchecked. Germline V lookup: CDR1 PRHDT, CDR2 FYEKMQ (reference sequence). The CDR3 is 17 residues long. CDR3 residues: CASSGPGTRDSSTEAFF.

The chain has TRBV29-1 and TRBJ2-7; as DNA is missing, the TRBD2 call by TCRdb cannot be tested. CDR1 is SQVTM and CDR2 is ANQGSEA in the germline V gene. The CDR3 totals 12 residues. CDR3: CSVRWTTEEQYF.

The chain recombines TRBV9 with TRBJ2-5; TCRdb's D call of TRBD2 is untestable without DNA. The CDR3 totals 16 residues. Germline lookup yields CDR1 SGDLS and CDR2 YYNGEE. This CDR3 is CASSVAGAGGPETQYF.

This chain links TRBV19 with TRBJ1-1; TCRdb's D call of TRBD1 is untestable without DNA. The CDR3 loop spans 14 amino acids. CDR1 and CDR2 from the germline V gene are LNHDA and SQIVND (reference sequence). The CDR3 is CASSLGTGGPEAFF.

CDR3 amino acids: CASSVRGADTQYF. V usage is TRBV9 and J usage is TRBJ2-3; without DNA, the TCRdb call of TRBD1 cannot be checked. The CDR3 length is 13 residues. Germline CDR1 reads SGDLS; CDR2 reads YYNGEE.

The CDR3 region is CASSEVASTYSYEQYF. The chain links TRBV6-2 or TRBV6-3 to TRBJ2-7; TCRdb reports TRBD1, a call that lacks DNA to check it against. The CDR3 sequence is 16 residues long. Per germline, CDR1 MNHEY and CDR2 SVGEGT.

The rearrangement joins TRBV11-2 to TRBJ2-1; the TRBD1 assignment by TCRdb is unverifiable without DNA. This CDR3 spans 17 amino acids. The germline CDR1 and CDR2 sequences are SGHAT and FQNNGV. CDR3 protein: CASSSPFAGGPHNEQFF. The entire variable domain, with the rest obtained from reference TRBV11-2 and TRBJ2-1, is as follows: EAGVAQSPRYKIIEKRQSVAFWCNPISGHATLYWYQQILGQGPKLLIQFQNNGVVDDSQLPKDRFSAERLKGVDSTLKIQPAKLEDSAVYLCASSSPFAGGPHNEQFFGPGTRLTVL.

This chain links TRBV7-6 with TRBJ2-7; TCRdb names TRBD2, which stays unverified in the absence of DNA. CDR3 size: 13 residues. CDR1 and CDR2 (germline): SGHVS, FNYEAQ. CDR3 sequence: CASSLGPSNEQYF.